The following is a TCR beta chain sequence with its context. Its antigen is undetermined. This entry comes from a study of vaccination and CD4 T cells after COVID-19. In the study overall: Post-COVID specimens were obtained a median approximately 95 days after diagnosis (range 35 to 161).

Oncomine TCR Beta short-read sequencing was applied to DNA from cultured CD4+ T cells. It was from cultured CD4+ T cells that genomic DNA was extracted. TCRdb analysed the PCR reads with MiXCR anew, one entry per CDR3 protein. Of about 22,000 distinct CDR3 sequences in the sample, 30% to 45% were seen once. The J segment lost 8 bases and the V segment lost 3 bases, leaving 8 bases of the junction unmatched. The CDR3 has 14 amino acids. Germline V gene lookup returns CDR1 KGHDR and CDR2 SFDVKD. Study findings and constraints: Convalescent patients studied were relatively few, and early post-infection timepoints were absent.

Treatment of the sample: roughly 10-day PBMC culture with coronavirus spike peptide pools or control peptides (ViraFEST assay). This specimen consisted of CD4+ T cells from blood, cultured in vitro, obtained before SARS-CoV-2 vaccination. This TCR was recovered from a human donor who had recovered from COVID-19. The chain links TRBV24-1 to TRBJ1-2; 7 bases agree with TRBD1. The CDR3 nucleotides read TGTGCCACCAGTGATCTGGGGACAGAAGTCGGCTACACCTTC. Its translation is CATSDLGTEVGYTF.